This TCR beta chain was observed in a study of immune cell composition in non-small cell lung cancer. Study-level background: Lung adenocarcinoma or squamous carcinoma made up most tumours. Study outcomes and limitations: TIL tumour reactivity correlated with maximal tumour-associated clone frequency in adenocarcinoma.

Profiled with immunoSEQ multiplex PCR; TCRdb holds only in-frame clones, not every one. This repertoire shows 5,300 or so clones, about three quarters found once; its top ten account for about 10%. CDR1 is MDHEN and CDR2 is SYDVKM in the germline V gene. The V gene end was trimmed by 7 bases and the J gene end by 3 bases; junction bases not matched to a gene: 9. The CDR3 length is 15 residues. Concerning this clone: Its target is not known.

Sequenced sample: lung tumor tissue. This sequence joins TRBV28 and TRBJ1-2, with 9 bases that match TRBD1. The origin of this receptor is a human donor with non-small cell lung cancer. The CDR3 DNA is TGTGCCAGCACCCAAATCACAGGGGGCCACTATGGCTACACCTTC. This translates into CASTQITGGHYGYTF.